This TCR beta chain was observed in a study of cytomegalovirus exposure and HLA in healthy donors. In the PCR, 60 Vbeta and 13 Jbeta primers were used. Here immunoSEQ multiplex PCR was the method, and the copy in TCRdb shows in-frame clones only, minus some. Here the sample spans some 130,000 clones, around 77% being singletons. The length of the CDR3 is 14 residues. CDR1 and CDR2 from the germline V gene are MDHEN and SYDVKM. V was trimmed by 6 bases and J by 7 bases, leaving 19 bases between them. This clone was counted a few times. The antigen is unknown. Findings and caveats of the study: A reported reduction in N-insertions relative to the roughly 670-donor mean was seen in an Asian-associated ancestry cluster in a later analysis.

V gene TRBV28 combines with J gene TRBJ2-7; maybe TRBD1 (6 bases). Sequenced sample: PBMCs. The receptor comes from a man aged 45 to 65 in good health and CMV-seronegative. The CDR3 loop is CASSHSGERREQYF. In DNA form, the CDR3 reads TGTGCCAGCAGCCATTCAGGGGAGCGGCGTGAGCAGTACTTC.